This T cell receptor beta chain was captured in a study of long-term antiretroviral therapy in people with HIV. The libraries were made with immunoSEQ v3.0 at survey level. Repertoires were generated with immunoSEQ multiplex PCR, while TCRdb's copy carries only in-frame clones and drops some. Here the sample spans 20,000 to 25,000 clones, approximately 76% being singletons. Every one of the donors gave at least one pre-ART PBMC sample and at least two post-ART PBMC samples. Germline V gives CDR1 LNHDA, CDR2 SQIVND (reference sequence). The V end was cut by 1 base, the J end by 0 bases, with 6 bases between. The CDR3 totals 15 residues.

The origin of this receptor is a woman aged 35 to 49 with HIV. J is TRBJ1-4 and V is TRBV19; D unresolved. The specimen comprised unsorted PBMCs, sampled 1.1 years before starting antiretroviral therapy. CDR3 loop: CASSIGRATNEKLFF. The CDR3, as DNA: TGTGCCAGTAGTATAGGCCGTGCAACTAATGAAAAACTGTTTTTT.